These T cell receptor beta chains were read from a single sample in a study of shared clonotypes between healthy human individuals. The data were produced by immunoSEQ multiplex PCR, yet TCRdb's version contains in-frame clones alone and is incomplete. The sample includes about 2 million clones, about 95% of them seen just once. The specimen sequenced was naive CD8+ T cells sorted from blood. All receptors come from a man between 18 and 29 years old in good health. CDR3s include the opening cysteine and the closing phenylalanine or tryptophan. D genes are given only for firm matches. Clone sizes are given selectively: once, few, many, or a class where the clone is expanded.

size	length	V	J	D	DNA	CDR3
.	15	TRBV9	TRBJ2-7	TRBD2	TGTGCCAGCAGCCCCCGGACTAGCGGGGGGTACGAGCAGTACTTC	CASSPRTSGGYEQYF
.	16	TRBV7-9	TRBJ2-7	.	TGTGCCAGCAGCGGTAGACTAGTTGGCGGGTCCTACGAGCAGTACTTC	CASSGRLVGGSYEQYF
once	14	TRBV6-5	TRBJ1-2	.	TGTGCCAGCAGTTACTCGGGGGGCGGCTATGGCTACACCTTC	CASSYSGGGYGYTF
.	17	TRBV2	TRBJ2-3	TRBD1	TGTGCCAGCAGTGATATGCCCTGGGGACAGAACACAGATACGCAGTATTTT	CASSDMPWGQNTDTQYF
.	13	TRBV30	TRBJ2-7	.	TGTGCCTTGACGACAGGAACTTCCTACGAGCAGTACTTC	CALTTGTSYEQYF
.	14	TRBV4-3	TRBJ1-3	.	TGCGCCAGCAGCCAGGACCCGGCGGGAAACACCATATATTTT	CASSQDPAGNTIYF
few	12	TRBV30	TRBJ2-1	.	TGTGCCGGGGCCGTTACGGGAGTTGAGCAGTTCTTC	CAGAVTGVEQFF
once	14	TRBV7-3	TRBJ2-1	.	TGTGCCAGCAGCTTCGGGCTAGCGTACAATGAGCAGTTCTTC	CASSFGLAYNEQFF
.	19	TRBV6-1	TRBJ2-3	TRBD1	TGTGCCAGCAGTGAAGCTACAGGGGTTGGCCTTGTTCGGACAGATACGCAGTATTTT	CASSEATGVGLVRTDTQYF
.	14	TRBV30	TRBJ2-1	TRBD2	TGTGCCTGGGATAGCGGGGGGCCGGGACATGAGCAGTTCTTC	CAWDSGGPGHEQFF
.	13	TRBV13	TRBJ2-1	.	TGTGCCAGCAGCTTCGAAGGGCAGAATGAGCAGTTCTTC	CASSFEGQNEQFF
.	15	TRBV2	TRBJ2-2	TRBD2	TGTGCCAGCACGGCGGGGGATACGAACACCGGGGAGCTGTTTTTT	CASTAGDTNTGELFF
.	14	TRBV27	TRBJ2-3	.	TGTGCCAGCAGTTTAGTACGTGGGGCAGATACGCAGTATTTT	CASSLVRGADTQYF
.	14	TRBV6-5	TRBJ2-2	TRBD2	TGTGCCAGCAAATCCGGGACTACTACCGGGGAGCTGTTTTTT	CASKSGTTTGELFF
.	16	TRBV5-6	TRBJ2-3	.	TGTGCCAGCAGCTCGGCCGGACTCGTTTTCGCAGATACGCAGTATTTT	CASSSAGLVFADTQYF
.	15	TRBV13	TRBJ2-1	.	TGTGCCAGCAGCTTAGGGGGCGGCTCCTACAATGAGCAGTTCTTC	CASSLGGGSYNEQFF
.	14	TRBV28	TRBJ2-5	.	TGTGCCAGCAGTTTAAGACGCCAGGTAGAGACCCAGTACTTC	CASSLRRQVETQYF
.	14	TRBV7-9	TRBJ2-5	TRBD1	TGTGCCAGCAGCTTACTCGGACAGGAAGAGACCCAGTACTTC	CASSLLGQEETQYF
.	13	TRBV5-6	TRBJ1-2	.	TGTGCCAGCAGTTCGGACAGAGACTATGGCTACACCTTC	CASSSDRDYGYTF
.	16	TRBV5-8	TRBJ1-4	TRBD1	TGTGCCAGCAGCGCTGGGACAGAAACAACTAATGAAAAACTGTTTTTT	CASSAGTETTNEKLFF
.	13	TRBV6-6	TRBJ1-4	.	TGTGCCAGCAGTTACGATTCGGTCGAAAAACTGTTTTTT	CASSYDSVEKLFF
.	13	TRBV7-2	TRBJ1-1	.	TGTGCCAGCAGCTTTGACAGCTACACTGAAGCTTTCTTT	CASSFDSYTEAFF
.	15	TRBV19	TRBJ1-1	.	TGTGCCAGTAGTAGCCCAACTACGATGAACACTGAAGCTTTCTTT	CASSSPTTMNTEAFF
.	13	TRBV11-2	TRBJ2-5	.	TGTGCCAGCAGCCTTTGGACTGCAGAGACCCAGTACTTC	CASSLWTAETQYF
.	16	TRBV11-2	TRBJ2-3	TRBD2	TGTGCCAGCAGCTCTCTAGCGGGAGGGTTCGCAGATACGCAGTATTTT	CASSSLAGGFADTQYF
.	16	TRBV27	TRBJ2-2	.	TGTGCCAGCAGTTTATCGAGGTTCGGAAACACCGGGGAGCTGTTTTTT	CASSLSRFGNTGELFF
.	13	TRBV27	TRBJ2-7	.	TGTGCCAGCAGTCTGACTCAGGCCTACGAGCAGTACTTC	CASSLTQAYEQYF
.	14	TRBV4-3	TRBJ2-7	TRBD1	TGCGCCAGCAGCAACGGACAGGGACGCTACGAGCAGTACTTC	CASSNGQGRYEQYF
.	12	TRBV4-1	TRBJ2-1	.	TGCGCCAGCAGCCAGTTGGGCCGGGAGCAGTTCTTC	CASSQLGREQFF
.	12	TRBV30	TRBJ2-7	.	TGTGCCTGGAGTGGTGAGGGTTACGAGCAGTACTTC	CAWSGEGYEQYF
.	14	TRBV6-5	TRBJ1-1	TRBD1	TGTGCCAGCGGGTACAGGGGCCTTGGTACTGAAGCTTTCTTT	CASGYRGLGTEAFF
.	13	TRBV6-6	TRBJ2-7	.	TGTGCCAGCAGTTACTCGAAGGCAACCGAGCAGTACTTC	CASSYSKATEQYF
.	11	TRBV5-6	TRBJ2-1	.	TGTGCCAGCAGCGAATACAATGAGCAGTTCTTC	CASSEYNEQFF
few	13	TRBV6-1	TRBJ1-5	.	TGTGCCAGCCGATCGGGGAACCAGCAGCCCCAGCATTTT	CASRSGNQQPQHF
.	13	TRBV29-1	TRBJ2-7	.	TGCAGCGTTGAGGCAGGGCAGCCTTACGAGCAGTACTTC	CSVEAGQPYEQYF
few	18	TRBV28	TRBJ1-1	.	TGTGCCAGCAGTTCCCTGGACAGCTGGACCCCCATGAACACTGAAGCTTTCTTT	CASSSLDSWTPMNTEAFF
.	18	TRBV12-5	TRBJ2-1	TRBD2	TGTGCTAGTGGTTTGGGAAGTAGTTTAGCGGGCTCCTACAATGAGCAGTTCTTC	CASGLGSSLAGSYNEQFF
.	14	TRBV5-1	TRBJ2-7	.	TGCGCCAGCAGCCCAGGTTGGGACTCCTACGAGCAGTACTTC	CASSPGWDSYEQYF
.	13	TRBV5-4	TRBJ2-7	.	TGTGCCAGCAGCTTCGGGACCCTCCTCGAGCAGTACTTC	CASSFGTLLEQYF
once	14	TRBV27	TRBJ2-7	TRBD1	TGTGCCAGCAGTCCCACAGGGGAGTTCGACGAGCAGTACTTC	CASSPTGEFDEQYF
.	15	TRBV29-1	TRBJ1-1	.	TGCAGCGTTGATGGCGGGGCTTGGGACCACACTGAAGCTTTCTTT	CSVDGGAWDHTEAFF
.	19	TRBV5-1	TRBJ2-7	TRBD2	TGCGCCAGCAGCCATTCGACTAGCGGGGCTTTTCCGCACCTCTACGAGCAGTACTTC	CASSHSTSGAFPHLYEQYF
.	16	TRBV7-9	TRBJ1-5	.	TGTGCCAGCAGCCGAGGATCCGATGGCGGCAATCAGCCCCAGCATTTT	CASSRGSDGGNQPQHF
once	18	TRBV4-1	TRBJ2-7	TRBD2	TGCGCCAGCAGCCAAGAAGGGCTAGCGGGATCCCCTTTTTACGAGCAGTACTTC	CASSQEGLAGSPFYEQYF
.	12	TRBV11-1	TRBJ2-7	.	TGTGCCAGCAGTCCGACTAACTACGAGCAGTACTTC	CASSPTNYEQYF
.	19	TRBV6-4	TRBJ2-1	TRBD1	TGTGCCAGCACATCCCTTACGGGAGACAGGGGGACTTTCGACAATGAGCAGTTCTTC	CASTSLTGDRGTFDNEQFF
.	15	TRBV5-6	TRBJ2-5	.	TGTGCCAGCAGCATGGGAGGCGGGTTCCAAGAGACCCAGTACTTC	CASSMGGGFQETQYF
.	11	TRBV29-1	TRBJ1-2	.	TGCAGCGCGTCGGACAGTTATGGCTACACCTTC	CSASDSYGYTF
.	16	TRBV5-6	TRBJ1-5	.	TGTGCCAGCAGCTTGGGGGAGGGAATCGGCAATCAGCCCCAGCATTTT	CASSLGEGIGNQPQHF
.	13	TRBV30	TRBJ2-1	.	TGTGCCTGGAGTTATTTGATGGGGAATGAGCAGTTCTTC	CAWSYLMGNEQFF
.	14	TRBV27	TRBJ2-7	TRBD1	TGTGCCAGCAGTTTCGGTACAGGGGGCTACGAGCAGTACTTC	CASSFGTGGYEQYF
once	15	TRBV28	TRBJ2-3	.	TGTGCCAGCAGTTCCCCAAGCGTTAGCACAGATACGCAGTATTTT	CASSSPSVSTDTQYF
.	14	TRBV28	TRBJ2-1	.	TGTGCCAGCAGTTTTGGACAGTTATACGATGAGCAGTTCTTC	CASSFGQLYDEQFF